The clone carrying this T cell receptor beta chain occurred a few times. Its target is not known. The sample's treatment: oral pan-JAK inhibitor, 5-10 mg twice daily. Individuals with alopecia areata gave both lesional scalp punch biopsies and peripheral blood for collection. The data stem from a study of CD8+ T cells in alopecia areata. Study results and limitations: Persistence during tofacitinib was seen for many expanded lesional clones in scalp and blood. Affected lesional scalp, above all in alopecia totalis/universalis, was more clonal than normal scalp. Clonality in the scalp and expanded CD8+ clones ranked among the top 100 were significantly decreased by tofacitinib.

Investigators isolated RNA and reverse transcribed it into cDNA to act as the sequencing template. The table came from immunoSEQ multiplex PCR; TCRdb's copy has only in-frame clones and leaves some out. The repertoire holds fewer than 350,000 clones, with roughly 60% as singletons. The sequences come from CD4+ T cells sorted from blood, collected at week 24, from a patient treated with tofacitinib. The TCR sequence derives from a human donor with alopecia areata.

The CDR3 loop reads CASSLDAAISGLDTQYF. CDR3 sequence (DNA): TGCGCCAGCAGCTTGGATGCAGCCATTTCGGGCCTAGATACGCAGTATTTT. The chain employs TRBV5-1 and TRBJ2-3; no clear D. The V gene's germline CDR1 is SGHRS and CDR2 YFSETQ. Trimming stripped 0 bases from V and 5 bases from J, with 19 bases between. The CDR3 sequence is 17 residues long.